Listed below are T cell receptor beta chains from one sample, sequenced in a study of shared clonotypes between healthy human individuals. The data were produced by immunoSEQ multiplex PCR, yet TCRdb's version contains in-frame clones alone and is incomplete. This table holds over 800,000 clones, 80% to 95% found once. Sample: naive CD8+ T cells sorted from blood. The receptors were sampled from a man younger than 40 in good health. CDR3s include the opening cysteine and the closing phenylalanine or tryptophan. Fields, in order: D gene, V gene, CDR3 protein. The D gene is left open where the match is weak.

>TRBD1|TRBV2
CASSGGTVNTEAFF
>.|TRBV7-2
CASSLMSRETQYF
>.|TRBV5-1
CASSLVPGEYEQYF
>.|TRBV10-3
CAISESSGVGWGYTF
>.|TRBV28
CASSPGTSSNQPQHF
>TRBD2|TRBV9
CASSVGGGLAYNEQFF
>TRBD2|TRBV27
CASSPPAGANTGELFF
>.|TRBV7-9
CASSLAPDYGYTF
>TRBD2|TRBV28
CASSLAGVGTGELFF
>TRBD1|TRBV27
CASSPGQGLETQYF
>.|TRBV6-5
CASSNNYEQYF
>.|TRBV27
CASSPVARGSYNEQFF
>.|TRBV4-1
CASSSIPLRNNYGYTF
>.|TRBV27
CASGRTGQDEQYF
>.|TRBV6-5
CASSPSTGLTDTQYF
>.|TRBV5-4
CASSLRGSNQPQHF
>TRBD2|TRBV10-3
CAISGYSLAGGLNEQFF
>.|TRBV5-6
CASSLDRVAEAFF
>TRBD2|TRBV7-9
CASSYWTSLKYEQYF
>.|TRBV6-5
CASSSSPGQRYEQYF
>TRBD1|TRBV6-5
CASRGTGSGNTIYF
>TRBD1|TRBV11-2
CASSSPGQGPLSNTGELFF
>TRBD2|TRBV6-6
CASLPVLASYNEQFF
>TRBD2|TRBV5-1
CASSDLAGHYNEQFF
>TRBD2|TRBV5-6
CASSLGLAGAYNEQFF
>TRBD2|TRBV28
CASSPETGLAVLSYEQYF
>.|TRBV5-6
CASSSLGTAYSGNTIYF
>TRBD2|TRBV4-3
CASSQDTLAGGSRGELFF
>TRBD2|TRBV27
CASSPGTSGSWYEQYF
>.|TRBV6-5
CASSYSAGPPYEQYF
>TRBD1|TRBV14
CASSQDGATGVEETQYF
>TRBD2|TRBV4-1
CASSQDPGTSSEQFF
>.|TRBV7-9
CASSFSRRGEDTQYF
>.|TRBV4-1
CASSQIGRADTQYF
>.|TRBV19
CASSENRPWGEAFF
>.|TRBV19
CASTSGTEAFF
>.|TRBV7-9
CASSFGGDTQYF
>.|TRBV30
CAWSVLGNNEQFF
>.|TRBV27
CASATAPSSYEQYF
>.|TRBV7-8
CASSPNSYEQYF
>.|TRBV7-2
CASSPGVSGGTQYF
>TRBD1|TRBV9
CASSVYGSRGRTDTQYF
>TRBD2|TRBV9
CASSTSGYNEQFF
>TRBD1|TRBV5-1
CASSLEGTGGNTGELFF
>TRBD2|TRBV2
CASSGGSGSIETQYF
>.|TRBV25-1
CASSEYSNTGELFF
>.|TRBV4-1
CASSQLTGEDEQYF
>.|TRBV27
CASSLRRDSYNEQFF
>.|TRBV18
CASSPPAGAYEQYF
>TRBD2|TRBV4-1
CASSQFGLAVQETQYF
>.|TRBV28
CASSPPFYTGELFF
>.|TRBV7-9
CASSPTGFDTGELFF
>.|TRBV6-6
CASSQLGDTEAFF
>.|TRBV27
CASSLLGGEETQYF
>.|TRBV6-1
CASSEEGGPPYEQYF